This TCR beta chain came from a study of T cell changes during pregnancy in multiple sclerosis. Data came from immunoSEQ multiplex PCR; TCRdb stores just in-frame clones and leaves some out. The table records approximately 90,000 clones, 91% of them present only once. The germline CDR1 and CDR2 sequences are SGDLS and YYNGEE. V trimming: 4 bases; J trimming: 6 bases; junction bases outside the gene matches: 16. The CDR3 runs 17 residues. This TCR was recovered from a female donor with multiple sclerosis, enrolled in a pregnancy study. V gene TRBV9 combines with J gene TRBJ2-3, with 8 bases matching TRBD1. The material was peripheral blood, obtained in the first trimester of pregnancy. The CDR3 DNA reads TGTGCCAGCAGCCAACGTCCTGGACAGGGATTTCCGGATACGCAGTATTTT. This codes for CASSQRPGQGFPDTQYF.